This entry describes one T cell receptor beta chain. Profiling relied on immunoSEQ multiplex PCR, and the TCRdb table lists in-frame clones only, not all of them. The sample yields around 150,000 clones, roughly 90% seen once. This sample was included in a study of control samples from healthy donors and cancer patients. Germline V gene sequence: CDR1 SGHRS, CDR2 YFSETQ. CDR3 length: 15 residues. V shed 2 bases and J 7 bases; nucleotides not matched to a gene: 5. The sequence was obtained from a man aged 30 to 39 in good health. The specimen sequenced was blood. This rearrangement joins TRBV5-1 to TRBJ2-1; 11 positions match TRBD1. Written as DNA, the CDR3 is TGCGCCAGCAGCTTAGGACAGGGGGCGCGGAATGAGCAGTTCTTC. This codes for CASSLGQGARNEQFF.